Below are 30 T cell receptor beta chains sequenced from a single sample in a study of blood T cell repertoires in COVID-19. The method was immunoSEQ multiplex PCR; TCRdb's version includes in-frame clones alone and lacks a portion of them. The sample shows 200,000 to 300,000 clones, approximately 83% of them seen only once. Sequenced sample: PBMCs or T cells enriched from blood (not recorded which). Every receptor here comes from a woman between 40 and 50 years old with acute COVID-19.

The chain employs TRBV5-1 and TRBJ2-3; 8 nucleotides agree with TRBD1. Germline V gene data show CDR1 as SGHRS and CDR2 as YFSETQ. Germline trimming cut 5 bases from V and 4 bases from J; bases unmatched to any gene: 9. This CDR3 comprises 15 residues. DNA for the CDR3: TGCGCCAGCAGGGATGAGACAGGGGCTGCAGATACGCAGTATTTT. This encodes CASRDETGAADTQYF. Full variable domain (outside the CDR3, taken from reference TRBV5-1 and TRBJ2-3): KAGVTQTPRYLIKTRGQQVTLSCSPISGHRSVSWYQQTPGQGLQFLFEYFSETQRNKGNFPGRFSGRQFSNSRSEMNVSTLELGDSALYLCASRDETGAADTQYFGPGTRLTVL.

V is TRBV7-4 and J is TRBJ1-5; a weak D match, TRBD1 (6 bases). The V end lost 5 bases, the J end lost 0 bases, and 14 bases lay between the germline ends. This CDR3 has 16 residues. Germline V gene lookup returns CDR1 SGHVT and CDR2 SQSDAQ. The CDR3 loop reads CASSPGAIYSNQPQHF. CDR3 bases: TGTGCCAGCAGCCCAGGGGCCATTTATAGCAATCAGCCCCAGCATTTT.

The CDR3 loop is CASRRLAGGRGTDTQYF. As DNA, the CDR3 is TGTGCCAGCAGGAGACTAGCGGGGGGGAGGGGGACAGATACGCAGTATTTT. The V and J genes are TRBV2 and TRBJ2-3; 14 nucleotides line up with TRBD2. Germline assignment: CDR1 SNHLY and CDR2 FYNNEI. The CDR3 runs to 17 residues. Trimming took 6 bases from V and 3 from J; bases not matched to a gene: 8.

Remarks on this clone: This same CDR3 is encoded by further DNA sequences in the sample. The chain employs TRBV12-3 or TRBV12-4 and TRBJ1-2, with 8 positions matching TRBD1. The CDR3 totals 13 residues. V was clipped by 6 bases and J by 4 bases; unmatched bases: 4. The DNA for the CDR3 is TGTGCCAGCAGCGAAACAGGGGGCTATGGCTACACCTTC. It translates to CASSETGGYGYTF.

V and J are TRBV6-5 and TRBJ1-3; D remains ambiguous. Germline V CDR1 and CDR2: MNHEY, SVGAGI. The ends were cut back, 7 bases at V and 4 bases at J, with 11 bases in the middle. This CDR3 is built from 13 residues. This CDR3 is CASTYTPGNTIYF. CDR3 sequence (DNA): TGTGCCAGCACGTATACTCCCGGAAACACCATATATTTT.

The chain combines TRBV12-3 or TRBV12-4 with TRBJ2-3, with D possibly matching TRBD2 (5 bases). The CDR3 covers 13 residues. V shed 4 bases and J shed 0 bases, with 5 bases lying between them. CDR3 coding DNA: TGTGCCAGCAGTTGGACTAGCACAGATACGCAGTATTTT. The encoded protein is CASSWTSTDTQYF.

The chain combines TRBV10-3 with TRBJ2-7; D call uncertain. The germline V gene encodes CDR1 ENHRY and CDR2 SYGVKD. The ends were cut back, 0 bases at V and 2 bases at J, with 11 bases in the middle. CDR3 length: 15 residues. The CDR3 DNA reads as TGTGCCATCAGTGAGTCATTTGGAGTAACCTACGAGCAGTACTTC. Protein sequence: CAISESFGVTYEQYF.

This chain uses TRBV5-4 with TRBJ2-5; D unresolved. The CDR3 covers 13 residues. V was shortened by 3 bases and J by 0 bases, with 6 bases between the two germline ends. Germline V gene sequence: CDR1 SGHNT, CDR2 YYREEE (reference sequence). DNA for the CDR3: TGTGCCAGCAGCTACAAGTACCAAGAGACCCAGTACTTC. Amino acid sequence: CASSYKYQETQYF.

V and J are TRBV3-1 (or the pseudogene TRBV3-2) and TRBJ2-7, with a possible D match to TRBD2 (5 bases). This CDR3 region has 15 residues. Germline lookup yields CDR1 LGHDT and CDR2 YNNKEL (reference sequence). The V end lost 0 bases, the J end lost 8 bases, and 17 bases lay between the germline ends. DNA for the CDR3: TGTGCCAGCAGCCAAGATTTGGAGGCGGTGGGGAAGCAGTACTTC. Protein: CASSQDLEAVGKQYF.

This clone was recorded only once. This chain joins TRBV4-1 and TRBJ1-1; 7 bases agree with TRBD1. The CDR3 length is 16 residues. V lost 5 bases, J lost 0 bases, and 9 bases stayed unmatched. From germline, CDR1 is MGHRA and CDR2 YSYEKL. The CDR3 here is CASSIPGQLLNTEAFF. In DNA, the CDR3 is TGCGCCAGCAGCATACCGGGACAGCTTCTGAACACTGAAGCTTTCTTT.

The chain carries TRBV5-8 and TRBJ2-1; 8 nucleotides agree with TRBD1. The V gene's germline CDR1 is SGHTS and CDR2 YDEGEE. V gave up 4 bases and J gave up 8 bases; unmatched junction bases: 5. The CDR3 spans 13 residues. The CDR3 loop reads CASSEDRGDEQFF. For the CDR3, the DNA is TGTGCCAGCAGCGAAGACAGGGGCGATGAGCAGTTCTTC.

The chain joins TRBV5-1 to TRBJ2-5, with TRBD2 matching over 8 bases. The CDR3 consists of 17 residues. CDR1 is SGHRS and CDR2 is YFSETQ in the germline V gene. The junction had 9 bases not matched to a gene; V was cut back by 0 bases and J by 2 bases. The CDR3 sequence: CASSLVPRASGQETQYF. The CDR3, as DNA: TGCGCCAGCAGCTTGGTGCCTCGGGCTAGCGGGCAAGAGACCCAGTACTTC.

In its sample, this clone was seen once. The V and J genes are TRBV12-5 and TRBJ2-1; 10 bases line up with TRBD2. Germline CDR1 is LGHNT and CDR2 is FRNRAP. Germline trimming cut 7 bases from V and 5 bases from J; bases unmatched to any gene: 11. The CDR3 totals 16 residues. The CDR3 nucleotides read TGTGCTAGTGATTATGTCCCGGGACTAGCGAACAATGAGCAGTTCTTC. Translated, it gives CASDYVPGLANNEQFF.

This chain uses TRBV24-1 with TRBJ2-5, with D possibly TRBD2 on 6 matching bases. The germline V gene has CDR1 KGHDR and CDR2 SFDVKD. V lost 4 bases and J lost 5, with 13 bases in between. CDR3 length: 14 residues. In DNA form, the CDR3 reads TGTGCCACCAGTGAAGGCAGGGAGGTGGAGACCCAGTACTTC. It specifies CATSEGREVETQYF.

CDR3 sequence reads: CASSYPSETQYF. In DNA, the CDR3 is TGTGCCAGCAGTTACCCGAGCGAGACCCAGTACTTC. The chain recombines TRBV12-3 or TRBV12-4 with TRBJ2-5; D gene uncertain. The germline V and J ends were trimmed by 4 bases and 5 bases, with 8 bases remaining between them. The CDR3 runs 12 residues.

This clone was found once. The V call is TRBV25-1, the J call TRBJ2-2, with unresolved D. The V gene's germline CDR1 is MGHDK and CDR2 SYGVNS. This CDR3 is built from 13 residues. The V and J ends lost 5 bases and 2 bases respectively, with 6 bases between them. The CDR3 reads CASSLENTGELFF. The CDR3 DNA reads as TGTGCCAGCAGTTTAGAAAACACCGGGGAGCTGTTTTTT. The entire variable domain, with the rest obtained from reference TRBV25-1 and TRBJ2-2, is as follows: EADIYQTPRYLVIGTGKKITLECSQTMGHDKMYWYQQDPGMELHLIHYSYGVNSTEKGDLSSESTVSRIRTEHFPLTLESARPSHTSQYLCASSLENTGELFFGEGSRLTVL.

Notes on this clone: In the same sample, other DNA sequences code for this CDR3. The gene calls are TRBV9 and TRBJ2-1, with 14 nucleotides matching TRBD2. Germline loops: CDR1 SGDLS, CDR2 YYNGEE. V lost 5 bases to trimming and J lost 8 bases; unmatched junction nucleotides: 6. There are 15 residues in the CDR3. CDR3 residues: CASSTGTSGSYEQFF. In nucleotides, the CDR3 is TGTGCCAGCAGTACCGGGACTAGCGGGAGCTATGAGCAGTTCTTC.

V gene TRBV11-3 combines with J gene TRBJ1-2, with D possibly matching TRBD1 (6 bases). CDR3 size: 15 residues. CDR1 is SGHNT and CDR2 is YENEEA in the germline V gene. The V end lost 0 bases, the J end lost 7 bases, and 15 bases lay between the germline ends. CDR3 nucleotide sequence: TGTGCCAGCAGCTTAGATAGCCAGGGGTTACTTGGCTACACCTTC. Encoded protein: CASSLDSQGLLGYTF. Complete variable domain (other parts from reference TRBV11-3 and TRBJ1-2): EAGVVQSPRYKIIEKKQPVAFWCNPISGHNTLYWYLQNLGQGPELLIRYENEEAVDDSQLPKDRFSAERLKGVDSTLKIQPAELGDSAVYLCASSLDSQGLLGYTFGSGTRLTVV.

J is TRBJ2-2 and V is TRBV5-1, with D possibly being TRBD2 (6 bases). This CDR3 contains 15 residues. Between the trimmed V and J ends, which lost 3 bases and 3 bases, there was a span of 12 bases. Germline CDR1 SGHRS, CDR2 YFSETQ. Here the CDR3 reads CASSSGTSDTGELFF. Here the CDR3 DNA reads TGCGCCAGCAGCTCCGGGACTTCCGACACCGGGGAGCTGTTTTTT.

The CDR3, as DNA: TGTGCCAGCAAATCAGGGCCTGAAGCTTTCTTT. Encoded protein: CASKSGPEAFF. J is TRBJ1-1 and V is TRBV27; possible D gene TRBD1, 5 bases. The CDR3 is made up of 11 amino acids. Germline CDR1 MNHEY, CDR2 SMNVEV (reference sequence). Trimming cost V 7 bases and J 6 bases, with 9 bases left between them.

This chain joins TRBV12-5 and TRBJ1-1, with 10 bases identical to TRBD1. CDR3 length: 14 residues. J was trimmed by 2 bases and V by 5 bases; bases with no gene match: 2. The germline gives CDR1 LGHNT, CDR2 FRNRAP. The CDR3 protein is CASGRTGGNTEAFF. The CDR3 coding sequence is TGTGCTAGTGGTCGGACAGGGGGAAACACTGAAGCTTTCTTT. The whole variable domain, filled in from reference TRBV12-5 and TRBJ1-1, reads DARVTQTPRHKVTEMGQEVTMRCQPILGHNTVFWYRQTMMQGLELLAYFRNRAPLDDSGMPKDRFSAEMPDATLATLKIQPSEPRDSAVYFCASGRTGGNTEAFFGQGTRLTVV.

The V gene is TRBV13, the J gene TRBJ1-1; a possible D gene is TRBD1 (6 bases). This CDR3 is 14 amino acids long. V lost 3 bases, J lost 2 bases, and 10 bases lay in between. Germline CDR1 reads PRHDT; CDR2 reads FYEKMQ (reference sequence). DNA for the CDR3: TGTGCCAGCAGCTTTGGACAGAGTAACACTGAAGCTTTCTTT. It codes for CASSFGQSNTEAFF. Complete variable domain (other parts from reference TRBV13 and TRBJ1-1): AAGVIQSPRHLIKEKRETATLKCYPIPRHDTVYWYQQGPGQDPQFLISFYEKMQSDKGSIPDRFSAQQFSDYHSELNMSSLELGDSALYFCASSFGQSNTEAFFGQGTRLTVV.

This chain uses TRBV5-5 with TRBJ1-4, with D possibly being TRBD1 (5 bases). The germline V and J ends were trimmed by 0 bases and 8 bases, with 14 bases remaining between them. The CDR3 totals 15 residues. CDR1 and CDR2 (germline): SGHKS, YYEKEE (reference sequence). The CDR3 DNA reads as TGTGCCAGCAGCTTGGTACGGGGGGGTTCGGAAAAACTGTTTTTT. This codes for CASSLVRGGSEKLFF.

The J gene is TRBJ2-1, the V gene TRBV28; 9 bases agree with TRBD2. Germline values: CDR1 MDHEN, CDR2 SYDVKM. The CDR3 has 16 amino acids. V lost 7 bases to trimming and J lost 3 bases; unmatched junction nucleotides: 10. The CDR3 region is CASITSGWGSYNEQFF. DNA of the CDR3: TGTGCCAGCATCACTAGCGGGTGGGGAAGCTACAATGAGCAGTTCTTC. Full variable domain (outside the CDR3, taken from reference TRBV28 and TRBJ2-1): DVKVTQSSRYLVKRTGEKVFLECVQDMDHENMFWYRQDPGLGLRLIYFSYDVKMKEKGDIPEGYSVSREKKERFSLILESASTNQTSMYLCASITSGWGSYNEQFFGPGTRLTVL.

This clone was detected ten times or more. The chain joins TRBV19 to TRBJ1-6; 8 nucleotides line up with TRBD1. The CDR3 loop spans 14 amino acids. Germline trimming cut 5 bases from V and 8 bases from J; bases unmatched to any gene: 5. Per germline, CDR1 LNHDA and CDR2 SQIVND (reference sequence). The CDR3 spells CASSADRVDSPLHF. Written as DNA, the CDR3 is TGTGCCAGTAGTGCGGACAGGGTCGATTCACCCCTCCACTTT. The whole variable domain, remainder taken from reference TRBV19 and TRBJ1-6, is DGGITQSPKYLFRKEGQNVTLSCEQNLNHDAMYWYRQDPGQGLRLIYYSQIVNDFQKGDIAEGYSVSREKKESFPLTVTSAQKNPTAFYLCASSADRVDSPLHFGNGTRLTVT.

The chain couples TRBV7-6 to TRBJ1-2; TRBD1 matches at 7 bases. V shed 5 bases and J 4 bases; nucleotides not matched to a gene: 4. CDR1 is SGHVS, CDR2 FNYEAQ, per germline. The CDR3 sequence is 13 residues long. CDR3 nucleotides: TGTGCCAGCAGCCCAGGGACAGTCTATGGCTACACCTTC. This gives the protein CASSPGTVYGYTF.

Here the CDR3 DNA reads TGTGCCAGCAGCCAAGACGCTCAGGGCGGGGAGCTGTTTTTT. It specifies CASSQDAQGGELFF. The chain is built from TRBV3-1 (or the pseudogene TRBV3-2) and TRBJ2-2; a possible D gene is TRBD1 (5 bases). Germline lookup yields CDR1 LGHDT and CDR2 YNNKEL (reference sequence). V was trimmed by 0 bases and J by 7 bases, leaving 9 bases between them. The CDR3 runs 14 residues.

The chain employs TRBV7-8 and TRBJ2-2, with 7 bases identical to TRBD2. Germline V CDR1 and CDR2: SGHVS, FQNEAQ. The trim removed 5 bases at V and 7 bases at J, leaving 10 bases unmatched. CDR3 size: 15 residues. Written as DNA, the CDR3 is TGTGCCAGCAGCCCCCCTGGGGGGGTTATCGGGGAGCTGTTTTTT. Protein sequence: CASSPPGGVIGELFF.

The CDR3: CASSFGGRAGEQFF. The CDR3 DNA follows: TGTGCCAGTAGTTTTGGCGGGAGGGCAGGCGAGCAGTTCTTC. The chain employs TRBV19 and TRBJ2-1; 9 bases agree with TRBD2. The V and J ends lost 5 bases and 10 bases, in that order; junction bases with no gene match: 9. Germline V gene lookup returns CDR1 LNHDA and CDR2 SQIVND (reference sequence). The CDR3 has 14 residues.

V and J are TRBV29-1 and TRBJ2-2, with 9 positions matching TRBD2. The CDR3 is 15 amino acids. After removal of 4 bases from V and 4 bases from J, the junction contained 7 bases not matched to a gene. CDR1 is SQVTM, CDR2 ANQGSEA, per germline. CDR3 loop: CSVGGLAGLTGELFF. The CDR3 coding sequence is TGCAGCGTTGGTGGCCTAGCGGGACTCACCGGGGAGCTGTTTTTT.